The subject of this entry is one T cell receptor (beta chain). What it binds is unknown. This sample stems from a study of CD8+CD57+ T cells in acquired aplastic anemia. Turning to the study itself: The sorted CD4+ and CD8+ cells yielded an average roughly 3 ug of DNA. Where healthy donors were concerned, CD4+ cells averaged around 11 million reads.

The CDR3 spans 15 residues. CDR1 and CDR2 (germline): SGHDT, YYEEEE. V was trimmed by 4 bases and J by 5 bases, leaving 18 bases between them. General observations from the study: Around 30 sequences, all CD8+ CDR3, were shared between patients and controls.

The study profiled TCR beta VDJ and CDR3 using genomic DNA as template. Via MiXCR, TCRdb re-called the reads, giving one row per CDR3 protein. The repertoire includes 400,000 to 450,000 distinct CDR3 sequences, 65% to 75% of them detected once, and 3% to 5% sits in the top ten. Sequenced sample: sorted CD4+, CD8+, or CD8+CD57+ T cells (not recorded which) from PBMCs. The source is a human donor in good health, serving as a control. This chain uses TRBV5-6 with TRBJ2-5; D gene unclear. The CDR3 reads CASSQESWVAETQYF. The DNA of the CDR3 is TGTGCCAGCAGCCAAGAGAGTTGGGTCGCCGAGACCCAGTACTTC.